A single sample gave rise to the 24 T cell receptor beta chains below, sequenced in a study of T cell clonality in common variable immunodeficiency. Profiled with immunoSEQ multiplex PCR; TCRdb holds only in-frame clones, not every one. The sample has 40,000 to 50,000 clones, none seen only once; the top ten hold approximately 5.9%. The sequenced sample consisted of peripheral blood mononuclear cells. Source of these receptors: a person aged 18 to 70 in good health.

At least ten counts were recorded for this clone. The read terminates 3 residues before the CDR3 end, so the remaining end is supplied by the germline J gene. V gene TRBV11-3 combines with J gene TRBJ2-2; TRBD1 agrees at 8 bases. The V gene's germline CDR1 is SGHNT and CDR2 YENEEA. The trim removed 4 bases at V and 5 bases at J, leaving 3 bases unmatched. The CDR3 consists of 14 residues. CDR3 sequence: CASSSQGATGELFF. The part of the CDR3 DNA that was read is TGTGCCAGCAGCTCGCAGGGGGCGACCGGGGAG.

The sample holds many counts of this clone. The sequence runs out 3 residues before the end of the CDR3; the remainder is reconstructed from the germline J gene. This chain connects TRBV20-1 to TRBJ2-7; TRBD2 agrees at 8 bases. The germline gives CDR1 DFQATT, CDR2 SNEGSKA (reference sequence). The CDR3 covers 15 residues. V was clipped by 0 bases and J by 6 bases; unmatched bases: 10. Incomplete CDR3 DNA: TGCAGTGCTAGAGATGTCTACCTAGCGGGTGCCGAG. Its translation: CSARDVYLAGAE. In full, the CDR3 is CSARDVYLAGAEQYF.

At least ten counts were recorded for this clone. Coverage ceases 3 residues before the CDR3 finishes, and the germline J gene fills in the end. This rearrangement joins TRBV5-1 to TRBJ1-6, with 8 bases aligning to TRBD1. The CDR3 runs to 15 residues. Unmatched junction bases numbered 5, after V lost 1 base and J lost 8 bases. CDR1 is SGHRS and CDR2 is YFSETQ in the germline V gene. CDR3 sequence: CASSLLQGADSPLHF. The covered CDR3 bases are TGCGCCAGCAGCTTGCTTCAGGGGGCTGATTCACCC.

This clone has only a few counts. The CDR3 end lies 3 residues beyond the end of the read and is filled in from the germline J gene. The chain has TRBV11-2 and TRBJ1-2; tentative D call: TRBD1 (6 bases). Germline-derived CDR1 and CDR2 are SGHAT and FQNNGV. This CDR3 is built from 14 residues. The ends were cut back, 8 bases at V and 6 bases at J, with 19 bases in the middle. CDR3 DNA (partial): TGTGCCAGCGGAACCACAGGGTCCATCGATGGC. This sequence encodes CASGTTGSIDG. The full CDR3 sequence reads CASGTTGSIDGYTF.

In this sample, this clone turned up a few times. The CDR3 end is not reached by the read, which stops 3 residues before it; the germline J gene fills it in. The rearrangement joins TRBV11-2 to TRBJ2-7; TRBD2 aligns across 10 bases. The CDR3 spans 14 residues. CDR1 and CDR2 (germline): SGHAT, FQNNGV. Losses at the gene ends were 4 bases for V and 6 bases for J; bases not matched to a gene: 6. The DNA read from the CDR3 is TGTGCCAGCAGCTCGGGACTAGCGAAGTCCGAG. It specifies CASSSGLAKSE. The full CDR3 reads CASSSGLAKSEQYF.

In its sample, this clone was seen many times. The read terminates 3 residues ahead of where the CDR3 ends, so the germline J gene completes it. This rearrangement joins TRBV5-1 to TRBJ2-2; tentatively, D is TRBD2 (5 bases). Germline loops: CDR1 SGHRS, CDR2 YFSETQ. This CDR3 has 14 amino acids. The CDR3 protein is CASSLGADGSPLFF. The covered CDR3 bases are TGCGCCAGCAGCTTGGGAGCGGATGGCTCACCG.

CDR3 sequence reads: CASSLGASGYNEQFF. Partial CDR3 DNA: TGTGCCAGCAGCTTAGGGGCTAGCGGGTACAATGAG. V usage is TRBV13 and J usage is TRBJ2-1; 8 bases line up with TRBD2. The sequence runs out 3 residues before the end of the CDR3; the remainder is reconstructed from the germline J gene. CDR3 length: 15 residues. Germline V gene sequence: CDR1 PRHDT, CDR2 FYEKMQ (reference sequence). J lost 4 bases, V lost 0 bases, and 2 bases had no gene match.

With regard to this clone: One base away lies a much larger clone, so this may be a sequencing read error. The observed sequence ends 3 residues before the CDR3 terminus, with the missing tail filled in from the germline J gene. This chain joins TRBV6-4 and TRBJ2-1; TRBD2 agrees at 8 bases. With V trimmed by 2 bases and J by 0 bases, 0 bases remained unmatched. Per germline, CDR1 MRHNA and CDR2 SNTAGT. The CDR3 contains 15 residues. CDR3 sequence: CASSDAGGSYNEQFF. CDR3 DNA, as far as it was read: TGTGCCAGCAGTGACGCGGGGGGCTCCTACAATGAG.

This clone was recorded at least ten times. The DNA ends 3 residues before the CDR3 does, and the rest of the CDR3 is filled in from the germline J gene. This sequence joins TRBV6-1 and TRBJ1-4; 10 nucleotides match TRBD1. The CDR3 is 16 residues long. Germline assignment: CDR1 MNHNS and CDR2 SASEGT. V lost 4 bases, J lost 5 bases, and 7 bases stayed unmatched. The sequenced CDR3 bases are TGTGCCAGCAGTGGACCACCGGGACAGGGGAATGAAAAA. As protein: CASSGPPGQGNEK. The full CDR3 reads CASSGPPGQGNEKLFF.

This clone appeared a few times. A much larger clone is a single base away; this may be a read error. The read ends 3 residues early relative to the CDR3; the germline J gene fills the gap. J is TRBJ1-4 and V is TRBV30, with a weak D call TRBD1 (6 bases). This CDR3 is 12 amino acids long. The V gene's germline CDR1 is GTSNPN and CDR2 SVGIG (reference sequence). The CDR3 sequence is CAWSSQGPPLFF. The part of the CDR3 DNA that was read is TGTGCCTGGAGTTCACAGGGACCACCA.

There are many counts of this clone. The missing CDR3 end, 3 residues past where the read stops, is filled in from the germline J gene. This chain uses TRBV19 with TRBJ1-4; D uncertain. This CDR3 has 15 residues. Germline V CDR1 and CDR2: LNHDA, SQIVND (reference sequence). V gave up 5 bases and J gave up 0 bases, with 10 bases separating them. The CDR3 protein is CASSPYLATNEKLFF. The CDR3 bases that were read are TGTGCCAGTAGTCCCTACCTTGCAACTAATGAAAAA.

This clone occurred many times. The sequence runs out 3 residues before the end of the CDR3; the remainder is reconstructed from the germline J gene. The rearrangement joins TRBV6-1 to TRBJ2-3; TRBD2 matches 13 bases. This CDR3 contains 15 residues. Trimming removed 2 bases from V and 4 bases from J; junction bases left unmatched: 0. The germline V gene has CDR1 MNHNS and CDR2 SASEGT. The CDR3 DNA, read in part, is TGTGCCAGCAGTGAAACTAGCGGGGGGGCAGATACG. Its protein is CASSETSGGADT. In full, the CDR3 reads CASSETSGGADTQYF.

This clone was recorded many times. CDR3 DNA (partial): TGCAGCGTTGAGAAGGGCACAGATACG. Encoded protein: CSVEKGTDT. The whole CDR3 sequence is CSVEKGTDTQYF. The chain uses TRBV29-1 and TRBJ2-3; D is unclear. Read data end 3 residues before the CDR3 end; the end is taken from the germline J gene. Between the trimmed V and J ends, which lost 3 bases and 1 base, there was a span of 5 bases. Looked up from germline, CDR1 is SQVTM and CDR2 is ANQGSEA. The CDR3 has 12 residues.

This clone was counted many times. The CDR3 end is not reached by the read, which stops 3 residues before it; the germline J gene fills it in. This sequence joins TRBV5-1 and TRBJ2-4, with 7 bases lining up with TRBD2. The length of the CDR3 is 14 residues. The germline V gene has CDR1 SGHRS and CDR2 YFSETQ. V dropped 6 bases and J dropped 3; count of bases not matched to a gene: 6. The sequenced CDR3 bases are TGCGCCAGCAAGGGAGGGGCGTTCAAAAACATT. Its protein is CASKGGAFKNI. In full, the CDR3 reads CASKGGAFKNIQYF.

A remark on this clone: Read sequence stops 3 residues before the CDR3 end, and the germline J gene provides the missing end. V usage is TRBV5-1 and J usage is TRBJ2-7, with TRBD1 as a possible D gene (6 bases). This CDR3 is 14 amino acids long. V was shortened by 1 base and J by 3 bases, with 11 bases between the two germline ends. Germline CDR1 is SGHRS and CDR2 is YFSETQ. CDR3 bases read: TGCGCCAGCAGCTTGAGCGTCAGGGGCTACGAG. It translates to CASSLSVRGYE. The whole CDR3 sequence reads CASSLSVRGYEQYF.

This clone was observed a handful of times. The read gets to within 3 residues of the CDR3 end, and the germline J gene fills in the rest. The chain carries TRBV11-2 and TRBJ1-1, with 10 positions matching TRBD1. V lost 5 bases and J lost 4; bases outside the gene matches: 4. The CDR3 runs to 14 residues. Germline V gene sequence: CDR1 SGHAT, CDR2 FQNNGV. CDR3 sequence: CASSPGTGVTEAFF. The covered CDR3 bases are TGTGCCAGCAGCCCCGGGACAGGGGTCACTGAA.

This clone has ten or more counts. The read ends 3 residues early relative to the CDR3; the germline J gene fills the gap. This chain uses TRBV6-2 or TRBV6-3 with TRBJ2-3; 9 positions match TRBD2. This CDR3 is built from 16 residues. In germline, CDR1 is MNHEY, CDR2 SVGEGT. V shed 7 bases, J shed 4 bases, and the junction held 12 bases outside the gene matches. CDR3 protein: CASTPHQRGVADTQYF. Incomplete CDR3 DNA: TGTGCCAGCACCCCCCACCAGCGGGGGGTCGCAGATACG.

In this sample, this clone turned up many times. The CDR3 sequence: CAWSEGGEIYEQYF. CDR3 DNA (partial): TGTGCCTGGAGTGAGGGCGGGGAAATCTACGAG. The rearrangement joins TRBV30 to TRBJ2-7, with a tentative D call TRBD2 (6 bases). The CDR3 extends 3 residues past the end of the read, so its final part is completed from the germline J gene. The V end was cut by 1 base, the J end by 3 bases, with 13 bases between. Germline CDR1 and CDR2: GTSNPN and SVGIG (reference sequence). The CDR3 spans 14 residues.

This clone showed up many times. The CDR3: CSVDGQGAHYGYTF. The CDR3 DNA, read in part, is TGCAGCGTTGATGGCCAGGGGGCCCACTATGGC. This chain uses TRBV29-1 with TRBJ1-2, with TRBD1 matching 8 bases. The CDR3 is cut off 3 residues early in the read; its end comes from the germline J gene. Germline V gene lookup returns CDR1 SQVTM and CDR2 ANQGSEA. CDR3 size: 14 residues. V trimming: 3 bases; J trimming: 3 bases; junction bases outside the gene matches: 6.

This clone appeared many times. The missing CDR3 end, 3 residues past where the read stops, is filled in from the germline J gene. This chain uses TRBV6-1 with TRBJ2-3, with a weak D call TRBD1 (5 bases). The germline CDR1 and CDR2 sequences are MNHNS and SASEGT. The germline V and J ends were trimmed by 4 bases and 1 base, with 9 bases remaining between them. The CDR3 sequence is 14 residues long. The CDR3 DNA, read in part, is TGTGCCAGCAGTGTGATAGGGGGCACAGATACG. Translated, it gives CASSVIGGTDT. The full CDR3 protein is CASSVIGGTDTQYF.

This clone was seen repeatedly, ten times or more. The CDR3 end lies 3 residues beyond the end of the read and is filled in from the germline J gene. The rearrangement joins TRBV2 to TRBJ2-7; D may be TRBD2 (5 bases). The CDR3 totals 15 residues. With 7 bases removed from V and 0 bases from J, the gap between germline ends came to 16 bases. Germline lookup yields CDR1 SNHLY and CDR2 FYNNEI. The covered CDR3 bases are TGTGCCAGCATCCCGAGGGCAGACATCTCCTACGAG. Residues: CASIPRADISYE. The whole CDR3 sequence is CASIPRADISYEQYF.

This clone was seen repeatedly, ten times or more. Coverage ceases 3 residues before the CDR3 finishes, and the germline J gene fills in the end. The chain links TRBV2 to TRBJ2-5; weak D call: TRBD2 (5 bases). The CDR3 spans 14 residues. Germline values: CDR1 SNHLY, CDR2 FYNNEI. V was shortened by 3 bases and J by 0 bases, with 8 bases between the two germline ends. CDR3 in amino acids: CASSERRYQETQYF. The part of the CDR3 DNA that was read is TGTGCCAGCAGTGAGCGGAGGTACCAAGAGACC.

Many counts were recorded for this clone. The read ends 3 residues shy of where the CDR3 ends; the end is completed using the germline J gene. V and J are TRBV7-8 and TRBJ1-2; no definite D call. CDR1 and CDR2 from the germline V gene are SGHVS and FQNEAQ. Trimming stripped 5 bases from V and 1 base from J, with 8 bases between. The CDR3 is made up of 13 amino acids. The CDR3 bases that were read are TGTGCCAGCAGCGAAGCCGTTAACTATGGC. Protein sequence: CASSEAVNYG. The entire CDR3 sequence reads CASSEAVNYGYTF.

This clone was observed many times. The CDR3 goes on 3 residues after the read ends, and that part is filled in from the germline J gene. The V gene is TRBV2, the J gene TRBJ1-6; 7 bases match TRBD1. The CDR3 is 12 amino acids. V lost 5 bases, J lost 10 bases, and 2 bases stayed unmatched. Germline lookup yields CDR1 SNHLY and CDR2 FYNNEI. The CDR3 spells CASSQTGSPLHF. Incomplete CDR3 DNA: TGTGCCAGCAGTCAGACAGGGTCACCC. Using reference TRBV2 and TRBJ1-6 for the parts outside the CDR3, the full variable domain is EPEVTQTPSHQVTQMGQEVILRCVPISNHLYFYWYRQILGQKVEFLVSFYNNEISEKSEIFDDQFSVERPDGSNFTLKIRSTKLEDSAMYFCASSQTGSPLHFGNGTRLTVT.